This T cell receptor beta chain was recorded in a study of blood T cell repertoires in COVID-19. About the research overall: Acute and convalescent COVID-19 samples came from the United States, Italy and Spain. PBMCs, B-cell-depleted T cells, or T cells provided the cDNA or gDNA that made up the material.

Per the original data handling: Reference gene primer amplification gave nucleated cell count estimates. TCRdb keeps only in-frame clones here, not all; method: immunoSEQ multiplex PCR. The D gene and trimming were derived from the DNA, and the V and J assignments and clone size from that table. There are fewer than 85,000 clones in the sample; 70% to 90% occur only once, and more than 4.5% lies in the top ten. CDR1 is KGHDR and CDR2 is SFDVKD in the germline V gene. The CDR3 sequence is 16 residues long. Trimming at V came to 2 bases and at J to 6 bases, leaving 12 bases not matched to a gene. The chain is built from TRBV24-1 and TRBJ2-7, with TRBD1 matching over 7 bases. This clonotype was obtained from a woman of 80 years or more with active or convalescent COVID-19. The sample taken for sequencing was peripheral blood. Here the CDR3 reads CATSDSSGTAATEQYF. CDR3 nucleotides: TGTGCCACCAGTGATTCGTCCGGGACAGCCGCCACCGAGCAGTACTTC.